This passage covers 5 T cell receptor beta chains from one sample sequenced in a study of blood T cell repertoires in COVID-19. Profiled with immunoSEQ multiplex PCR; TCRdb holds only in-frame clones, not every one. The sample has roughly 150,000 clones; around four fifths are singletons. Sequencing input: peripheral blood. These receptors were taken from a woman aged 80 or over with COVID-19, enrolled during active disease.

The CDR3 is CASSQSRAQETQYF. The CDR3 DNA sequence: TGTGCCAGCAGTCAGTCCAGGGCCCAAGAGACCCAGTACTTC. V and J are TRBV28 and TRBJ2-5, with D maybe TRBD1 (5 bases). Germline V gives CDR1 MDHEN, CDR2 SYDVKM. Deletions cut 5 bases from V and 1 base from J, with 11 bases between. The CDR3 totals 14 residues.

This chain joins TRBV4-1 and TRBJ1-2, with D unresolved. Germline CDR1 is MGHRA and CDR2 is YSYEKL. Trimming took off 7 bases at V and 3 bases at J, with 21 bases between the two ends. The CDR3 contains 16 residues. The CDR3 protein is CASTPGEGGTYYGYTF. For the CDR3, the DNA is TGCGCCAGCACCCCGGGTGAGGGAGGAACTTACTATGGCTACACCTTC.

This rearrangement joins TRBV10-2 to TRBJ1-3; a weak D match, TRBD1 (6 bases). CDR1 and CDR2 from the germline V gene are WSHSY and SAAADI. The CDR3 is 14 amino acids. V lost 6 bases, J lost 0 bases, and 9 bases lay in between. CDR3 region: CASRQGSSGNTIYF. The CDR3 DNA reads as TGCGCCAGCAGACAGGGCTCCTCTGGAAACACCATATATTTT.

In its sample, this clone was seen once. This chain links TRBV7-6 with TRBJ2-2; 9 bases are shared with TRBD1. The CDR3 contains 17 residues. J gave up 7 bases and V 1 base, and 10 bases lay outside the gene matches. Germline assignment: CDR1 SGHVS and CDR2 FNYEAQ. Written as DNA, the CDR3 is TGTGCCAGCAGCTTAGAGGTCTGGACAGGGGCTGTCGGGGAGCTGTTTTTT. Translated, it gives CASSLEVWTGAVGELFF.

This chain joins TRBV28 and TRBJ1-2, with D perhaps matching TRBD1 (5 bases). Germline CDR1 and CDR2: MDHEN and SYDVKM. The CDR3 contains 12 residues. Trimming left V 5 bases short and J 3 bases short, with 7 bases between. The CDR3 nucleotides read TGTGCCAGCAGTGACAGTTACTATGGCTACACCTTC. As protein: CASSDSYYGYTF.